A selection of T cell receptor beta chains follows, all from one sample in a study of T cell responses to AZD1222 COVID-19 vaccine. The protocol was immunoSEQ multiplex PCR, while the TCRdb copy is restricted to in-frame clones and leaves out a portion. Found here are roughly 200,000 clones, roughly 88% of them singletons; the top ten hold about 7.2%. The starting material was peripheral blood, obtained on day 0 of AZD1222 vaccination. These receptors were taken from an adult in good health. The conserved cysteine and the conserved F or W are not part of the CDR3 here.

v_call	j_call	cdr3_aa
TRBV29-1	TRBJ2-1	SVEDGFLAGGRNEQF
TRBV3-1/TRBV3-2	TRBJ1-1	ASSQANTEAF
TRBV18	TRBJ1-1	ASSSQTGGNTEAF
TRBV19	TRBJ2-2	ASTARGTSSITGELF
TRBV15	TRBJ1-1	ATSRDPLSRWGNTEAF
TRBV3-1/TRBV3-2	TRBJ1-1	ASSQSDKGLGAF
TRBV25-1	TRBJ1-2	ASSAGTTGYT
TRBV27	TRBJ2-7	ASSLHLTPYEQY
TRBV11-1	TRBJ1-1	ASSLDPGAGTEAF
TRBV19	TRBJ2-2	ASSDLGVHTGELF
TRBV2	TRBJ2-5	ATREGETQY
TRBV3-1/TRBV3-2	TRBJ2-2	ASSQVVQGGELF
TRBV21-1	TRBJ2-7	ASSKPPCEQY
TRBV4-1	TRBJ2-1	ASSQGAGRQGAEQF
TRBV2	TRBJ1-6	ASRSGTAPNSPLH
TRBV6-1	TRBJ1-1	ASSEEGGYTEAF
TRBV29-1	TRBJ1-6	SVRTGPNNSPLH
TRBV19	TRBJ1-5	ASSILNTNNQPQH
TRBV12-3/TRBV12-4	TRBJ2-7	ASSSGTTPEQY
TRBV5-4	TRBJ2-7	ASSSDSRSSYEQY
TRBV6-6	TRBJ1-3	ASSLNSGNTIY
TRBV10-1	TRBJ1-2	ASIEDRENGYT
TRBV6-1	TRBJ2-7	ASSEGVGEQY
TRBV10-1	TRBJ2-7	ASSEDREREQY
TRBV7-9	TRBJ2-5	ASSRTGGGETQY
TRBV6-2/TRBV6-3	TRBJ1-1	ASSFLDRGNTEAF